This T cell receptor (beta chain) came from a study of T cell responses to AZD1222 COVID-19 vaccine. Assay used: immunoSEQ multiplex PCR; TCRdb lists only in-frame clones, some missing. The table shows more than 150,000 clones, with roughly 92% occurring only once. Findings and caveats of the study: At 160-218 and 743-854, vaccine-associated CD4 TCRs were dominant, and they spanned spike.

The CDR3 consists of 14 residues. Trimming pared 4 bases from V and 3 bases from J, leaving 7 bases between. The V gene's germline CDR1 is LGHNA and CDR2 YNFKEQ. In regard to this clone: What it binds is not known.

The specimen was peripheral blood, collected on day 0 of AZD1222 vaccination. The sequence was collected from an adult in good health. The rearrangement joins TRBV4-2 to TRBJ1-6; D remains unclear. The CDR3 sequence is CASSLPGYNSPLHF. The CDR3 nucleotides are TGTGCCAGCAGCCTTCCCGGCTATAATTCACCCCTCCACTTT.